These 21 T cell receptor beta chains came from one sample sequenced in a study of T cell responses to AZD1222 COVID-19 vaccine. Sequencing used immunoSEQ multiplex PCR; TCRdb keeps in-frame clones, though not all of them. The data hold under 150,000 clones, with 88% observed a single time. This specimen was peripheral blood, taken 28 days after the second AZD1222 dose. Every receptor here comes from an adult who received the AZD1222 COVID-19 vaccine.

The chain has TRBV6-6 and TRBJ1-1; D is ambiguous. CDR1 and CDR2 from the germline V gene are MNHNY and SVGAGI (reference sequence). Between the trimmed V and J ends, which lost 2 bases and 1 base, there was a span of 8 bases. The CDR3 totals 14 residues. DNA for the CDR3: TGTGCCAGCAGTTACGGGATGGCGAACACTGAAGCTTTCTTT. It translates to CASSYGMANTEAFF.

This chain links TRBV7-2 with TRBJ1-2; a weak D match, TRBD1 (5 bases). Trimming left V 3 bases short and J 11 bases short, with 13 bases between. The CDR3 extends over 12 amino acids. Germline CDR1 reads SGHTA; CDR2 reads FQGNSA. The CDR3 protein is CASSFDRVLYTF. CDR3 bases: TGTGCCAGCAGCTTCGACAGAGTCCTTTACACCTTC.

The J gene is TRBJ1-1, the V gene TRBV7-2; D is possibly TRBD1 (6 bases). The germline V and J ends were trimmed by 1 base and 5 bases, with 17 bases remaining between them. There are 16 residues in the CDR3. The germline CDR1 and CDR2 sequences are SGHTA and FQGNSA. The CDR3: CASSLVSSGARTEAFF. CDR3 coding DNA: TGTGCCAGCAGCTTAGTGTCGTCGGGGGCAAGGACTGAAGCTTTCTTT.

This rearrangement joins TRBV6-1 to TRBJ1-4; tentative D call: TRBD1 (6 bases). The CDR3 totals 14 residues. Trimming stripped 2 bases from V and 6 bases from J, with 10 bases between. Germline V gene sequence: CDR1 MNHNS, CDR2 SASEGT. The CDR3 DNA reads as TGTGCCAGCAGTGAAAAGGCAGGGGATGAAAAACTGTTTTTT. This translates into CASSEKAGDEKLFF.

This sequence joins TRBV9 and TRBJ2-5; 8 nucleotides match TRBD2. The germline gives CDR1 SGDLS, CDR2 YYNGEE. V dropped 0 bases and J dropped 5; count of bases not matched to a gene: 9. This CDR3 contains 16 residues. CDR3 nucleotides: TGTGCCAGCAGCGTAGAGGTCGGGGGGGCTTCCGAGACCCAGTACTTC. Its protein is CASSVEVGGASETQYF.

The chain carries TRBV7-9 and TRBJ2-5, with 11 positions matching TRBD2. Trimming took 2 bases from V and 2 from J; bases not matched to a gene: 4. From germline, CDR1 is SEHNR and CDR2 FQNEAQ (reference sequence). The CDR3 is 16 amino acids. The CDR3 sequence is CASSLKTSGDQETQYF. CDR3 nucleotides: TGTGCCAGCAGCTTAAAGACTAGCGGGGATCAAGAGACCCAGTACTTC.

The rearrangement links TRBV4-3 to TRBJ2-6; the match to TRBD1 covers 7 bases. V shed 0 bases and J 1 base; nucleotides not matched to a gene: 3. CDR1 and CDR2 (germline): LGHNA, YSLEER. This CDR3 contains 17 residues. CDR3 DNA: TGCGCCAGCAGCCAAGAAGGGGGACAGTCTGGGGCCAACGTCCTGACTTTC. Amino acid sequence: CASSQEGGQSGANVLTF.

V gene TRBV4-3 combines with J gene TRBJ2-5; D gene unclear. Trimming left V 0 bases short and J 7 bases short, with 9 bases between. This CDR3 comprises 13 residues. Germline V gives CDR1 LGHNA, CDR2 YSLEER. The DNA of the CDR3 is TGCGCCAGCAGCCAAGATTTGAGTGGGACCCAGTACTTC. This encodes CASSQDLSGTQYF.

The V and J genes are TRBV6-6 and TRBJ1-2; D may be TRBD1 (5 bases). The CDR3 spans 12 residues. V dropped 2 bases and J dropped 7 bases, with 8 bases sitting between them. Germline CDR1 reads MNHNY; CDR2 reads SVGAGI (reference sequence). The CDR3 DNA is TGTGCCAGCAGTTACACCAGGGCTGGCTACACCTTC. Its translation: CASSYTRAGYTF.

V is TRBV5-1 and J is TRBJ2-2, with TRBD1 matching over 12 bases. Germline CDR1 SGHRS, CDR2 YFSETQ. CDR3 length: 16 residues. Trimming at V came to 7 bases and at J to 6 bases, leaving 10 bases not matched to a gene. CDR3 sequence (DNA): TGCGCCAGCGGACGCTCCGGGACAGGGGGCTCCGGGGAGCTGTTTTTT. Its translation is CASGRSGTGGSGELFF.

The chain employs TRBV24-1 and TRBJ2-2; D remains ambiguous. V was pared by 3 bases and J by 4 bases, with 8 bases between. This CDR3 comprises 14 residues. Germline CDR1 and CDR2: KGHDR and SFDVKD. In DNA form, the CDR3 reads TGTGCCACCAGTGATCTTTCTGGCACCGGGGAGCTGTTTTTT. Residues: CATSDLSGTGELFF.

This sequence joins TRBV19 and TRBJ1-5; the D is unclear. This CDR3 comprises 16 residues. V was pared by 1 base and J by 4 bases, with 14 bases between. Germline loops: CDR1 LNHDA, CDR2 SQIVND (reference sequence). The CDR3: CASSIGRGMSNQPQHF. The CDR3 coding sequence is TGTGCCAGTAGTATAGGGCGGGGAATGAGTAATCAGCCCCAGCATTTT.

Only one count was recorded for this clone. The chain combines TRBV19 with TRBJ1-5, with TRBD1 identical over 10 bases. The V gene's germline CDR1 is LNHDA and CDR2 SQIVND (reference sequence). The V segment lost 5 bases and the J segment 4 bases; nucleotides outside the gene matches: 5. The CDR3 has 15 residues. The CDR3 DNA follows: TGTGCCAGTAGTGGCGGACAGGGGGGGAATCAGCCCCAGCATTTT. Translation: CASSGGQGGNQPQHF.

This clone has just a few counts. The chain uses TRBV21-1 and TRBJ1-3. TRBV21-1 has pseudogene status. The CDR3 loop spans 13 amino acids. The CDR3 DNA is TGTGCCAGCAGCAACGACTCTGGAAACACCATATATTTT. It specifies CASSNDSGNTIYF.

This clone was picked up one time. The J gene is TRBJ1-1, the V gene TRBV10-3; possibly TRBD1 for D (5 bases). This CDR3 region has 13 residues. Germline loops: CDR1 ENHRY, CDR2 SYGVKD. Trimming removed 5 bases at V and 1 base at J, with 8 bases between. DNA of the CDR3: TGTGCCATCAGTCTACAGGAGAACACTGAAGCTTTCTTT. It encodes CAISLQENTEAFF.

The chain combines TRBV7-9 with TRBJ1-6; D gene ambiguous. The germline V and J ends were trimmed by 5 bases and 10 bases, with 6 bases remaining between them. Germline CDR1 reads SEHNR; CDR2 reads FQNEAQ (reference sequence). This CDR3 has 11 amino acids. DNA for the CDR3: TGTGCCAGCAGCCTGAACTCACCCCTCCACTTT. This gives the protein CASSLNSPLHF.

The chain has TRBV7-2 and TRBJ1-5; 7 positions agree with TRBD1. The germline CDR1 and CDR2 sequences are SGHTA and FQGNSA. Unmatched junction bases numbered 3, after V lost 4 bases and J lost 0 bases. CDR3 length: 15 amino acids. The CDR3 spells CASSSTGLSNQPQHF. The CDR3, as DNA: TGTGCCAGCAGCTCGACAGGGCTTAGCAATCAGCCCCAGCATTTT.

The V gene is TRBV7-2, the J gene TRBJ1-2; D unresolved. The CDR3 has 14 amino acids. V was cut by 1 base and J by 5 bases, with 11 bases left in between. Germline assignment: CDR1 SGHTA and CDR2 FQGNSA. The CDR3 bases are TGTGCCAGCAGCTTAGAGCTCGGCAGATATGGCTACACCTTC. This codes for CASSLELGRYGYTF.

J is TRBJ1-3 and V is TRBV21-1. TRBV21-1 is assigned pseudogene status. This CDR3 region has 16 residues. CDR3 in DNA: TGTGCCAGCAGCAAAGTCATCCTTTTCTCGCCTGACACCATATATTTT. Its translation is CASSKVILFSPDTIYF.

V gene TRBV29-1 combines with J gene TRBJ2-2, with D possibly being TRBD1 or TRBD2 (5 bases each). The CDR3 is 12 residues long. Trimming stripped 7 bases from V and 6 bases from J, with 12 bases between. The germline CDR1 and CDR2 sequences are SQVTM and ANQGSEA. CDR3: CSGRGAPGELFF. CDR3 nucleotide sequence: TGCAGCGGCCGAGGGGCCCCCGGGGAGCTGTTTTTT.

J is TRBJ2-1 and V is TRBV6-5; the match to TRBD1 covers 10 bases. The germline V gene encodes CDR1 MNHEY and CDR2 SVGAGI. V dropped 2 bases and J dropped 9; count of bases not matched to a gene: 7. The CDR3 sequence is 15 residues long. The CDR3 sequence: CASSYGTGALSEQFF. CDR3 bases: TGTGCCAGCAGTTACGGGACAGGGGCCTTGAGTGAGCAGTTCTTC.